The clone carrying this TCR beta chain came up once. No antigen is known for it. Measured with immunoSEQ multiplex PCR; TCRdb has only the in-frame clones, and not every one. This table has under 9,000 clones, approximately 80% appearing once. This sample was taken from a study of T cell repertoires in ileal Crohn's disease. Notes on the study in general: Compared with non-smokers, active smokers at surgery showed more clonal expansions. All patients with clonality above 26.8% had endoscopic recurrence. Compared with CD4 T cells, sorted CD8 cells carried more expanded clones.

The junction had 6 bases not matched to a gene; V was cut back by 2 bases and J by 4 bases. Germline values: CDR1 MGHDK, CDR2 SYGVNS. This CDR3 comprises 17 residues. Specimen: ileal tissue. This receptor was identified in an adult with Crohn's disease. V is TRBV25-1 and J is TRBJ2-3; the match to TRBD2 covers 13 bases. CDR3 coding DNA: TGTGCCAGCAGTGAAATCAGGACTAGCGGGAGTGCAGATACGCAGTATTTT. Translation gives CASSEIRTSGSADTQYF.